Listed here is a single TCR beta chain. The entry originates in a study of control samples from healthy donors and cancer patients. This CDR3 region has 14 residues. CDR1 is KGHSH and CDR2 is LQKENI in the germline V gene. Trimming removed 3 bases at V and 1 base at J, with 9 bases between. This table comes from immunoSEQ multiplex PCR, and its TCRdb copy is limited to in-frame clones, with some not included. This repertoire shows 50,000 to 65,000 clones, 90% found once; its top ten account for 0.95% to 1.5%. The chain has TRBV18 and TRBJ1-2, with a weak D call TRBD1 (5 bases). The sequence was collected from a woman in her forties or fifties with colorectal cancer. Sequenced: PBMCs. The CDR3 reads CASSPGGRNYGYTF. CDR3 bases: TGTGCCAGCTCACCTGGGGGTCGTAACTATGGCTACACCTTC. The full variable domain, with the rest looked up from reference TRBV18 and TRBJ1-2, is NAGVMQNPRHLVRRRGQEARLRCSPMKGHSHVYWYRQLPEEGLKFMVYLQKENIIDESGMPKERFSAEFPKEGPSILRIQQVVRGDSAAYFCASSPGGRNYGYTFGSGTRLTVV.